This is a list of T cell receptor beta chains from one sample in a study of regulatory T cells in long-lasting Graves disease. TCRdb re-called the multiplex PCR reads through MiXCR, storing one row per CDR3 protein. The sample records 350,000 to 450,000 distinct CDR3 sequences, around 20% being singletons. Source: peripheral blood mononuclear cells (PBMCs), taken when the disease was refractory, from a patient treated with antithyroid drugs. Receptor source: a female donor with Graves disease. Each CDR3 is given with its conserved first and last residue. Fields, in order: clone size, J gene, D gene, V gene, CDR3 DNA, CDR3 protein. A D gene is named only where the DNA matches it firmly. The listing skips clone size in some rows; elsewhere it reads once, few, many or a size class.

few | TRBJ2-2 | - | TRBV20-1 | TGCAGTGCTAGATCGCAGGGCTCCGCCGGGGAGCTGTTTTTT | CSARSQGSAGELFF
many | TRBJ2-5 | TRBD2 | TRBV28 | TGTGCCAGCAGCCCAGGGACTAGCGGACCTGTAAGGACCCAGTACTTC | CASSPGTSGPVRTQYF
many | TRBJ1-4 | - | TRBV18 | TGTGCCAGCTCACTTACATCAACTAATGAAAAACTGTTTTTT | CASSLTSTNEKLFF
- | TRBJ2-7 | - | TRBV7-2 | TGTGCCAGCAGCAAAGCCCGAGGGCTAGCCACCTACGAGCAGTACTTC | CASSKARGLATYEQYF
many | TRBJ2-7 | - | TRBV20-1 | TGCAGTGCTAGAGATATCAGGGGATCCTACGAGCAGTACTTC | CSARDIRGSYEQYF
few | TRBJ2-3 | - | TRBV2 | TGTGCCAGCAAGCCAGGGCCAGGAGATACGCAGTATTTT | CASKPGPGDTQYF
many | TRBJ1-2 | - | TRBV6-1 | TGTGCCAGCAGTGAGTTAATGACAGAGAACTATGGCTACACCTTC | CASSELMTENYGYTF
few | TRBJ2-3 | TRBD2 | TRBV2 | TGTGCCAGCAAACTAGCGGGAAATACAGATACGCAGTATTTT | CASKLAGNTDTQYF
- | TRBJ2-1 | TRBD2 | TRBV20-1 | TGCAGTGCTCGGACTAGCGGGAGTGGGGAGCAGTTCTTC | CSARTSGSGEQFF
many | TRBJ1-1 | - | TRBV28 | TGTGCCAGCAGTCCCCCGGCACTACCTCAGAACACTGAAGCTTTCTTT | CASSPPALPQNTEAFF
many | TRBJ1-2 | TRBD1 | TRBV6-2/TRBV6-3 | TGTGCCAGCAGTGGAGGGACAGGGAGCTATGGCTACACCTTC | CASSGGTGSYGYTF
few | TRBJ1-2 | - | TRBV7-9 | TGTGCCAGCAGCTTGGGCAAACTAAGGGGCAAATCGTCATCCTATGGCTACACCTTC | CASSLGKLRGKSSSYGYTF
many | TRBJ1-1 | - | TRBV12-3/TRBV12-4 | TGTGCCAGCGTAGTAGACACTGAAGCTTTCTTT | CASVVDTEAFF
many | TRBJ1-1 | - | TRBV11-3 | TGTGCCAGCAGCTTAGAGGGTGTTGACACTGAAGCTTTCTTT | CASSLEGVDTEAFF
- | TRBJ2-3 | - | TRBV12-3/TRBV12-4 | TGTGCCAGCAGTTCATTGGGAGTGATTGGGGAAGATACGCAGTATTTT | CASSSLGVIGEDTQYF
- | TRBJ1-5 | TRBD1 | TRBV10-2 | TGCGCCAGCAGTGATGAGACAGGGGTTGGTCAGCCCCAGCATTTT | CASSDETGVGQPQHF
few | TRBJ1-6 | - | TRBV7-2 | TGTGCCAGCAGCTTGGGGGGTAATTCACCCCTCCACTTT | CASSLGGNSPLHF
many | TRBJ1-1 | - | TRBV27 | TGTGCCAGCAGCTCGGGGGGTTTTGAAGCTTTCTTT | CASSSGGFEAFF
many | TRBJ2-7 | - | TRBV20-1 | TGCAGTGGGATTTCGGCAGGGAGGACCTACGAGCAGTACTTC | CSGISAGRTYEQYF
many | TRBJ1-5 | TRBD1 | TRBV2 | TGTGCCAGCAGTGGGAAGACAGGGTTCCGGTCAGGTCAGCCCCAGCATTTT | CASSGKTGFRSGQPQHF
many | TRBJ2-7 | TRBD2 | TRBV28 | TGTGCCAGCAGTTTTTCCGGACTAGCCCACGAGCAGTACTTC | CASSFSGLAHEQYF
few | TRBJ1-3 | - | TRBV20-1 | TGCAGTGCTAGTTCGTCTGGAAACACCATATATTTT | CSASSSGNTIYF
- | TRBJ2-1 | TRBD2 | TRBV6-1 | TGTGCCAGCACCCGGACTAGCGGGCCCGATGAGCAGTTCTTC | CASTRTSGPDEQFF